The T cell receptor delta chain under discussion was sequenced for a study of Vδ1+ human thymocytes. Broader study findings: In the thymus, TRG and TRD repertoires looked highly polyclonal with Gaussian CDR3 lengths. Unlike peripheral blood Vdelta1+ controls, thymic delta-chain sequences included around 18% Vdelta2 and few Vdelta3. TRD repertoires were essentially private, unlike widely shared TRG clonotypes. Bulk data may be misread because of unexpected Vdelta2 sequences.

Sequences come from RNA converted to cDNA by reverse transcription. Multiplex PCR used pooled V-gene forward primers and a constant-region reverse primer to amplify CDR3s. TCRdb reanalyzed the multiplex PCR reads using CATT. Of 20,000 to 25,000 delta-chain clones listed, 25% to 30% are singletons. The sorted cells were CD3+ Vdelta1+ Vdelta2- thymocytes from alphabeta-depleted thymus. With respect to this clone: Antigen: not known.

Germline CDR1 is TSWWSYY and CDR2 is QGS. With 4 bases removed from V and 0 bases from J, the gap between germline ends came to 18 bases. This CDR3 has 17 amino acids. The chain uses TRDV1 and TRDJ1; D gene uncertain. The sequenced sample was Vdelta1+ gamma-delta thymocytes from the thymus. Subset in this sample: FACS-sorted CD3+ TCRalphabeta- TCRVdelta1+ TCRVdelta2- thymocytes. This sequence originates from a boy under two years old who had congenital heart surgery. The CDR3 protein is CALGGPPRRSHTDKLIF. The CDR3 bases are TGTGCTCTTGGGGGGCCTCCTCGGAGGAGCCACACCGATAAACTCATCTTT.